Listed below are T cell receptor beta chains from one sample, sequenced in a study of blood T cell repertoires in COVID-19. Repertoires were generated with immunoSEQ multiplex PCR, while TCRdb's copy carries only in-frame clones and drops some. The sample holds about 200,000 clones, approximately 80% seen once. Sample: peripheral blood. The receptors come from a human donor in a cohort sampled during active COVID-19. The CDR3 runs from the conserved cysteine through the conserved F or W. A D gene is named only where the DNA matches it firmly. Part of the rows lack a size; the others show once, few, many or a class for expanded clones.

DNA	CDR3	J	V	size	D
TGCAGTGCTAGTAGGCAGGGTTGGGACACCATATATTTT	CSASRQGWDTIYF	TRBJ1-3	TRBV20-1	.	.
TGTGCCAGCCAACCAGTCGGGACAGATACGCAGTATTTT	CASQPVGTDTQYF	TRBJ2-3	TRBV2	few	.
TGTGCCAGCAGCTTACGGGACAGCTCCTACAATGAGCAGTTCTTC	CASSLRDSSYNEQFF	TRBJ2-1	TRBV5-5	.	TRBD1
TGCGCCAGCAGCTTGGCGGCAGGGGGCCGGGAGACCCAGTACTTC	CASSLAAGGRETQYF	TRBJ2-5	TRBV5-1	.	TRBD1
TGCGCCAGCAGCTTGGAGGGGGCGAATTCACCCCTCCACTTT	CASSLEGANSPLHF	TRBJ1-6	TRBV5-1	.	TRBD1
TGTGCCAGCAGCTTTTCCGGGAACAATCAGCCCCAGCATTTT	CASSFSGNNQPQHF	TRBJ1-5	TRBV2	.	.
TGTGCCAGCAGGAGGACAGAGAACGAGCAGTACTTC	CASRRTENEQYF	TRBJ2-7	TRBV28	.	.
TGTGCCAGCAGGACGACAGGGGTGAACTACGAGCAGTACTTC	CASRTTGVNYEQYF	TRBJ2-7	TRBV6-5	.	TRBD1
TGTGCCAGCAGCGTAGGGGGACTTCCCTACGAGCAGTACTTC	CASSVGGLPYEQYF	TRBJ2-7	TRBV9	once	.
TGTGCCAGCAGTGCCAAGACAGGGTGGGCTAATGAAAAACTGTTTTTT	CASSAKTGWANEKLFF	TRBJ1-4	TRBV25-1	once	TRBD1
TGTGCCAGCAGCCACTCCCGCGATAATTCACCCCTCCACTTT	CASSHSRDNSPLHF	TRBJ1-6	TRBV3-1/TRBV3-2	.	.
TGTGCCAGCAGTCGATTGGACAGGGACTCACCCCTCCACTTT	CASSRLDRDSPLHF	TRBJ1-6	TRBV11-1	.	TRBD1
TGTGCCAGCAGCTCCGGGACTCTGGGGTTTGAGACCCAGTACTTC	CASSSGTLGFETQYF	TRBJ2-5	TRBV9	.	.
TGTGCCAGCAGTTTACCTTGGACAGCTGCTAACTATGGCTACACCTTC	CASSLPWTAANYGYTF	TRBJ1-2	TRBV28	many	.
TGTGCCAGTAGTATTAGCCTCTATGGCTACACCTTC	CASSISLYGYTF	TRBJ1-2	TRBV19	.	.
TGTGCCAGCAGTGAACAGGGGAACACTGAAGCTTTCTTT	CASSEQGNTEAFF	TRBJ1-1	TRBV6-4	.	.
TGTGCCAGCAGCCCCGGTTTATCCGGGGAGCTGTTTTTT	CASSPGLSGELFF	TRBJ2-2	TRBV3-1/TRBV3-2	.	.
TGCGCCAGCAGCTCGGGACTTCTGACAGGGCACGAGCAGTACTTC	CASSSGLLTGHEQYF	TRBJ2-7	TRBV5-1	.	.
TGTGCCAGCAGCTTAGGCCAGGTCGCCGGGGAGCTGTTTTTT	CASSLGQVAGELFF	TRBJ2-2	TRBV7-9	.	.
TGTGCCAGCTTAGCGGGGATTACCTACAATGAGCAGTTCTTC	CASLAGITYNEQFF	TRBJ2-1	TRBV6-5	.	TRBD2
TGCGCCAGCAGCCCCCCAGGTGCGACTAACTATGGCTACACCTTC	CASSPPGATNYGYTF	TRBJ1-2	TRBV4-3	.	.
TGTGCCAGTAGTATAAAGATGGGGCTCGATGAGCAGTTCTTC	CASSIKMGLDEQFF	TRBJ2-1	TRBV19	few	.
TGTGCCAGCAGTCCTGGACAGGCCAGCAATGGACCCCTCCACTTT	CASSPGQASNGPLHF	TRBJ1-6	TRBV2	.	TRBD1
TGTGCCAGCATTCCTATTGGGGGGGAGTTGACTGAAGCTTTCTTT	CASIPIGGELTEAFF	TRBJ1-1	TRBV6-5	few	.
TGTGCCATCAGTGAGGCCCAGGAGACCCAGTACTTC	CAISEAQETQYF	TRBJ2-5	TRBV10-3	.	.
TGTGCTAGTGGTTTGGTACGGTCTGGACTAGCGGGAGGGCCTAGCTACAATGAGCAGTTCTTC	CASGLVRSGLAGGPSYNEQFF	TRBJ2-1	TRBV12-5	.	TRBD2
TGTGCCAGCAGTCGGCAGGGGAACGCCGGGGCCAACGTCCTGACTTTC	CASSRQGNAGANVLTF	TRBJ2-6	TRBV6-4	many	.
TGTGCCAGCAGTTACATGGCTAGCACAGATACGCAGTATTTT	CASSYMASTDTQYF	TRBJ2-3	TRBV6-6	.	.
TGCGCCAGCAGGCGGGACTCCTACGAGCAGTACTTC	CASRRDSYEQYF	TRBJ2-7	TRBV5-1	.	.
TGTGCCAGCAGCCCATATACCGGGACAGTCTTTGCTGAAAAACTGTTTTTT	CASSPYTGTVFAEKLFF	TRBJ1-4	TRBV7-9	.	TRBD1
TGTGCCAGCAGTGACGGGGGGGGAGATACGCAGTATTTT	CASSDGGGDTQYF	TRBJ2-3	TRBV6-4	.	TRBD2
TGTGCCAGCGCCCAACGGACAGGGCTGACCGGGGAGCTGTTTTTT	CASAQRTGLTGELFF	TRBJ2-2	TRBV19	.	TRBD1
TGTGCCAGCAGTACAGTTACAGGGGAGTACGAGCAGTACTTC	CASSTVTGEYEQYF	TRBJ2-7	TRBV28	.	TRBD1
TGTGCCAGCAGCTCGGTCGGACTAGCGGGAACAGATACGCAGTATTTT	CASSSVGLAGTDTQYF	TRBJ2-3	TRBV7-2	few	TRBD2
TGTGCCAGTAGCCGCGGACAGGGTCCATCCTACGAGCAGTACTTC	CASSRGQGPSYEQYF	TRBJ2-7	TRBV19	.	TRBD1
TGTGCCAGTAGTATTTCCGGACAGGGGAAGTACTTC	CASSISGQGKYF	TRBJ2-7	TRBV19	.	TRBD1
TGTGCCAGCAGTTTTCGGGTTGGCGAGCAGTACTTC	CASSFRVGEQYF	TRBJ2-7	TRBV12-3/TRBV12-4	.	.
TGTGCCAGCAGTTACCCCCATCTAGCGGGGGAAGAGACCCAGTACTTC	CASSYPHLAGEETQYF	TRBJ2-5	TRBV6-2/TRBV6-3	.	TRBD2
TGCGCCAGCAGCGAGGACATTTACAATGAGCAGTTCTTC	CASSEDIYNEQFF	TRBJ2-1	TRBV5-1	few	.
TGTGCCAGCAGCTTAGGGGCAGGGGGTAGCACTGAAGCTTTCTTT	CASSLGAGGSTEAFF	TRBJ1-1	TRBV7-9	few	TRBD1
TGTGCCACCAGCAGAGGGGGGCGCATTCTTCTAGGCGAAGCTTTCTTT	CATSRGGRILLGEAFF	TRBJ1-1	TRBV15	.	.
TGTGCCAGCAGTCCCCCCGACAGTTATAATTCACCCCTCCACTTT	CASSPPDSYNSPLHF	TRBJ1-6	TRBV27	.	.
TGTGCCACCAGTGATTTTGGAGCGCAAGAGACCCAGTACTTC	CATSDFGAQETQYF	TRBJ2-5	TRBV24-1	.	.
TGTGCCAGCAGCTGGGGGGACTCACCCCAGCATTTT	CASSWGDSPQHF	TRBJ1-5	TRBV7-2	.	.
TGCGCCAGCAGCTTGACCCGACAGGGTCTGGGAAACACCATATATTTT	CASSLTRQGLGNTIYF	TRBJ1-3	TRBV5-1	.	TRBD1
TGTGCCAGCAGTTACGGGACAGGGGCCTATGGCTACACCTTC	CASSYGTGAYGYTF	TRBJ1-2	TRBV6-5	.	TRBD1
TGTGCCAGCAGCTTGAGGACTAGGGCCCGGGAGCTGTTTTTT	CASSLRTRARELFF	TRBJ2-2	TRBV5-6	.	TRBD2
TGTGCCAGCAGTGTGGCTAGCGAAGTTTACGAGCAGTACTTC	CASSVASEVYEQYF	TRBJ2-7	TRBV2	.	.
TGCGCCAGCAGCCCTACAGGGCCTCCCTATGGCTACACCTTC	CASSPTGPPYGYTF	TRBJ1-2	TRBV5-1	.	.
TGTGCCAGCAAGACTCAGGGAGGGGCCTACAATGAGCAGTTCTTC	CASKTQGGAYNEQFF	TRBJ2-1	TRBV7-3	.	TRBD2
TGCAGTGCGAACAGGGTCCGGGAGCAGTACTTC	CSANRVREQYF	TRBJ2-7	TRBV20-1	.	.
TGTGCCAGCAGCTTGGTTCGGGGGACTGGCGGGGAGCTGTTTTTT	CASSLVRGTGGELFF	TRBJ2-2	TRBV5-8	.	.
TGTGCCAGCAGTTTATTGGGACAGGGGGCCTATGGCTACACCTTC	CASSLLGQGAYGYTF	TRBJ1-2	TRBV28	.	TRBD1
TGTGCCAGCAGCCGGGACAGGTCTGGAGGCTACACCTTC	CASSRDRSGGYTF	TRBJ1-2	TRBV7-2	.	TRBD1
TGTGCCAGCAGCTCCCGGACAGGGTTTGAAGAGACCCAGTACTTC	CASSSRTGFEETQYF	TRBJ2-5	TRBV9	.	TRBD1
TGTGCCAGCAGGATTACCAGGGGGGCGAACGAGCAGTACTTC	CASRITRGANEQYF	TRBJ2-7	TRBV27	.	.
TGCGCCAGCAGCTTGGAGGGAGGCAGGGCGAACACCGGGGAGCTGTTTTTT	CASSLEGGRANTGELFF	TRBJ2-2	TRBV5-1	.	.
TGTGCCAGCTCACCCAGGACAGCGGGGGCTAATGAAAAACTGTTTTTT	CASSPRTAGANEKLFF	TRBJ1-4	TRBV18	.	.
TGTGCCACCAGCAGATCACTCGGAGGGCGCTACACCTTC	CATSRSLGGRYTF	TRBJ1-2	TRBV15	.	.
TGTGCCAGCAGTTTACTACAGGGCGGCTATGGCTACACCTTC	CASSLLQGGYGYTF	TRBJ1-2	TRBV6-2/TRBV6-3	few	.